Below, one TCR beta chain is given with its context. The data originate from a study of blood T cell repertoires in COVID-19. The wider study: Sources were T cells, B-cell-depleted T cells, or PBMCs; the material itself was cDNA or gDNA.

V was cut by 6 bases and J by 4 bases, with 15 bases left in between. The CDR3 loop spans 14 amino acids. The germline V gene has CDR1 MNHEY and CDR2 SVGAGI. In the authors' workflow: Amplification with reference gene primers provided the estimates of nucleated cell counts. The repertoire was sequenced with immunoSEQ multiplex PCR; TCRdb's copy has only in-frame clones and lacks some. Clone size and V and J calls were adopted from that table, with D and trimming inferred from the DNA. In the table there are 170,000 or so clones, approximately 86% of which are singletons. The source of this sequence is a man aged 45-65 years with active or convalescent COVID-19. The gene calls are TRBV6-5 and TRBJ1-1; perhaps TRBD1 as D (5 bases). The source material was peripheral blood. CDR3 in DNA: TGTGCCAGCAGAAACCGGGTGACAGCCACTGAAGCTTTCTTT. It specifies CASRNRVTATEAFF.